This T cell receptor (beta chain) originates from a study of T cell changes during pregnancy in multiple sclerosis (dated by TCRdb to about 2019). For the wider study: In women with multiple sclerosis, the researchers looked at how the T cell repertoire shifted as pregnancy progressed.

Remarks on this clone: The antigen this receptor binds is unknown. Within one base of it there is no much larger clone, and no base qualities were kept.

The germline V gene supplies CDR1 SGDLS and CDR2 YYNGEE. Spanning cysteine to phenylalanine, the CDR3 consists of 15 amino acids. Only the CDR3 portion is preserved as DNA: 45 bases, with reading frame beginning at the first base. Trimming takes 3 bases from V and 0 bases from J, and the germline ends sit 10 bases apart. Library preparation was by the immunoSEQ multiplex PCR assay. TCRdb took this table from immuneACCESS and kept in-frame rearrangements with V and J called. Such tables lack part of the clones; where checked against another copy, unresolved V genes explain under half of the gap, and the rest is unexplained. Within this sample are around 42,000 clones, with around 90% of them counted one time only. Roughly 0.75% of the sample is held by the ten biggest clonotypes.

This TCR was sampled from a female donor with multiple sclerosis, enrolled in a pregnancy study. The rearranged chain carries TRBV9 and TRBJ1-5; TRBD1 might be the D gene, on 6 matching bases. The sequencing here drew on CD4+ T cells from peripheral blood mononuclear cells, taken before pregnancy. This receptor carries the CDR3 CASSAGTNSNQPQHF. Read as DNA, the sequence is TGTGCCAGCAGCGCCGGGACAAATAGCAATCAGCCCCAGCATTTT.